This TCR beta chain was profiled in a study of spatial heterogeneity in lung cancer. The overall study: In raw reads, more than 9.5 appearances on average were recorded for each unique TCR and UMI combination. Findings of the study overall: The appearance of ubiquitous expanded tumor TCRs in blood was greater at resection than follow-up.

Concerning this clonotype itself: Its antigen is not identified.

The presence of a unique molecular identifier marked each TCR cDNA molecule. TCRdb analysed the 5' RACE reads with MiXCR anew, one entry per CDR3 protein. The data show 65,000 to 85,000 distinct CDR3 sequences, about a fifth seen once. Trimming pared 4 bases from V and 0 bases from J, leaving 15 bases between. Germline CDR1 SGHTA, CDR2 FQGNSA. The CDR3 is 16 amino acids. Stated time point: sample taken at primary tumor resection. Whole RNA obtained from tumor, nontumor lung or frozen PBMC underwent sequencing without sorting. There were around 72 donors, all of them untreated patients with early-stage non-small cell lung cancer.

The source was PBMCs, collected at surgery. This clonotype originated in a male donor with early-stage non-small cell lung cancer. The chain joins TRBV7-2 to TRBJ1-1, with D possibly being TRBD1 (5 bases). CDR3 protein: CASSWGGGPMNTEAFF. The CDR3 DNA follows: TGTGCCAGCAGCTGGGGTGGGGGACCCATGAACACTGAAGCTTTCTTT.